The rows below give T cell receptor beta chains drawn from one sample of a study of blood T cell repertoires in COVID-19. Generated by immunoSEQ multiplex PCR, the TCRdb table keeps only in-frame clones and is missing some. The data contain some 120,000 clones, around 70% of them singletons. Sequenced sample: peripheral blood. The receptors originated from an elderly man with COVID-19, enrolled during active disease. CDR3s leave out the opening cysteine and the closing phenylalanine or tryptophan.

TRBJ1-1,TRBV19,ASRTGTDRVEVF
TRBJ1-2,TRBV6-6,ASRAPGQGYGYT
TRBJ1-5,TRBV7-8,ASSPTGGSFQPQH
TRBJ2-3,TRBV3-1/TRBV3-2,ASSQPGTGSTDTQY
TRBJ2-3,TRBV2,ASTSSGLAGPGGATDTQY
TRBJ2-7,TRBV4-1,ASSRGQGEVNYEQY
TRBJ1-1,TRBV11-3,ASSLFGGTEAF
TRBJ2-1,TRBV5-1,ANISNEQF
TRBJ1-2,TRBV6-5,ASSYTGPDGYT
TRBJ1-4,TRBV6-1,ASSEALPRTGVEKLF
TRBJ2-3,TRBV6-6,ASSPSGWEVADTQY